The 8 T cell receptor beta chains in this list originate from one sample, sequenced in a study of a mutant IDH1 vaccine in newly diagnosed glioma. Which antigens these TCRs recognize remains unknown. Assay: immunoSEQ multiplex PCR; the TCRdb copy retains only in-frame clones and omits some. The sample carries roughly 43,000 clones, around 85% recorded once. Specified time point: week 23, last vaccination. A single vaccine dose contained 300 ug of mutant IDH1 20-mer peptide, and topical imiquimod was used with it. Sequenced material: PBMCs, taken from a glioma patient whose treatment included an IDH1 peptide vaccine. The receptor set was obtained from a woman between 18 and 30 years old with glioma. Some clones in this sample may be carry-over from other donors' samples.

Judged by abundance, this clone is medium-sized (0.01 to 0.1%). This sequence joins TRBV11-2 and TRBJ1-1, with TRBD1 identical over 10 bases. Trimming at V came to 5 bases and at J to 4 bases, leaving 16 bases not matched to a gene. This CDR3 has 18 residues. Germline lookup yields CDR1 SGHAT and CDR2 FQNNGV. CDR3 protein: CASSHSLKDRGRSTEAFF. CDR3 nucleotide sequence: TGTGCCAGCAGCCACTCCCTAAAGGACAGGGGGAGGAGCACTGAAGCTTTCTTT.

The rearrangement uses TRBV5-1 and TRBJ1-1; the D is unclear. The germline V and J ends were trimmed by 1 base and 1 base, with 8 bases remaining between them. Germline loops: CDR1 SGHRS, CDR2 YFSETQ. CDR3 size: 14 residues. The CDR3 loop is CASSLNTANTEAFF. In nucleotides, the CDR3 is TGCGCCAGCAGCTTGAATACAGCGAACACTGAAGCTTTCTTT.

The genes are TRBV19 and TRBJ1-2; D unresolved. CDR1 is LNHDA and CDR2 is SQIVND in the germline V gene (reference sequence). The ends were cut back, 7 bases at V and 3 bases at J, with 18 bases in the middle. The CDR3 loop spans 15 amino acids. Written as DNA, the CDR3 is TGTGCCAGTACCAAACGGACGGTGGGATACTATGGCTACACCTTC. Amino acid sequence: CASTKRTVGYYGYTF.

The chain employs TRBV5-5 and TRBJ2-5; no clear D gene. V lost 8 bases and J lost 5, with 10 bases in between. This CDR3 is built from 11 residues. CDR1 SGHKS and CDR2 YYEKEE come from the germline V gene (reference sequence). CDR3 nucleotides: TGTGCCAGTGTCTTTTTGGAGACCCAGTACTTC. Its translation: CASVFLETQYF.

This chain connects TRBV11-2 to TRBJ1-3; D is unresolved. Germline V lookup: CDR1 SGHAT, CDR2 FQNNGV. This CDR3 comprises 15 residues. The germline V and J ends were trimmed by 3 bases and 0 bases, with 9 bases remaining between them. CDR3 bases: TGTGCCAGCAGCTTGTCTCATGACTCTGGAAACACCATATATTTT. Protein sequence: CASSLSHDSGNTIYF.

This clone was seen a single time. The rearrangement links TRBV19 to TRBJ1-2, with a possible D match to TRBD1 (6 bases). This CDR3 region has 15 residues. Trimming removed 3 bases from V and 0 bases from J, with 11 bases in between. Germline CDR1 reads LNHDA; CDR2 reads SQIVND (reference sequence). CDR3 sequence (DNA): TGTGCCAGTAGTATCCGAGGACAGCCTAACTATGGCTACACCTTC. Its protein product is CASSIRGQPNYGYTF.

The chain combines TRBV21-1 with TRBJ2-4; the table's D call TRBD1 went unverified against the DNA. TRBV21-1 has pseudogene status. CDR3 length equals 14 residues. This CDR3 is CASSKEDKFGIQYF. CDR3 nucleotides: TGTGCCAGCAGCAAAGAGGACAAGTTCGGCATTCAGTACTTC.

This clone was found once. The chain is built from TRBV18 and TRBJ2-2; unclear D gene. Germline V gene lookup returns CDR1 KGHSH and CDR2 LQKENI. The CDR3 is 14 amino acids. The V gene lost 2 bases and the J gene lost 4 bases, with 8 bases spanning the gap. The CDR3: CASSPKGITGELFF. The DNA for the CDR3 is TGTGCCAGCTCACCAAAGGGTATCACCGGGGAGCTGTTTTTT.